This paragraph reports one T cell receptor beta chain. Its antigen has not been determined. Base qualities were left out, and no much larger clone turns up one base away. From the cysteine through the phenylalanine, the CDR3 covers 15 amino acids. The CDR3 DNA has 45 bases and is translated from base 1. Taken from the germline V gene, the CDR1 and CDR2 loops are SNHLY and FYNNEI. V loses 5 bases, J loses 4 bases, and the germline ends lie 17 bases apart. For repertoire sequencing, the TCR beta CDR3 regions were amplified from RNA transcripts. A first-round RT-PCR used HTBI primers with the Qiagen OneStep RT-PCR kit, followed by a second-round multiplex PCR, size selection and purification. The libraries underwent paired-end sequencing with 100 bp reads on an Illumina HiSeq2000. The original pipeline was this. SOAPnuke was used for read processing, and reads with adapters, uncalled bases, a mean Phred below 15, or no exact constant-primer or identifier match were discarded. High-quality paired reads were merged with COPE v1.2.5. Clonotypes were defined as unique nucleotide sequences and were aligned to IMGT TRB V, D and J references using MiTCR v1.1. The analysis was limited to V-J combinations with a frequency above 0.0001, which together covered approximately 99% of the repertoires. For each V-J combination, a TCR clonal expansion and chaos score was defined as the ratio of F50 clonal expansion to chaos observed in the TCRdist matrix. Features were reduced by Welch's t-statistics and random forest to more than 10 V-J combinations, which fed a naive Bayes classifier. The similarity between thyroid and blood repertoires was quantified using the Morisita-Horn index. Through fastp at Q25 and MiXCR, TCRdb rebuilt clones from the public reads, retaining in-frame beta chains. Rows with a matching CDR3 protein are joined into one entry that keeps the most common DNA and genes. These V and J calls rely on TCRdb rather than the paper's analysis. The sample contains 600,000 to 950,000 distinct CDR3 sequences, around 40% of them found a single time. 44% of the sample rests with the top ten.

The data originate from a study of Graves' ophthalmopathy and Graves' hyperthyroidism (dated by TCRdb to about 2018). General notes on the study: Peripheral blood samples were taken at the time of initial diagnosis, before any treatment was given. A discovery set of 90 to 100 patients (roughly 43 ophthalmopathy, 55 to 65 stable hyperthyroidism) was enrolled to explore V-J signatures distinguishing ophthalmopathy from hyperthyroidism. In total, 135 blood samples were TCR-sequenced: approximately 40 ophthalmopathy, approximately 75 hyperthyroidism and approximately 17 hyperthyroidism-to-ophthalmopathy patients. Following sampling, methimazole starting at 30 mg daily was administered to hyperthyroidism patients, and high-dose intravenous methylprednisolone was administered to ophthalmopathy patients. In more than 5 hyperthyroidism patients, the T-cell repertoire of thyroid tissue was compared with the T-cell repertoire of blood. The study used TCR beta repertoire signatures to distinguish Graves' ophthalmopathy from Graves' hyperthyroidism and to predict progression to ophthalmopathy. For independent validation, a separate cohort was made up of 18 to 20 hyperthyroidism patients plus 17 patients who later progressed from hyperthyroidism to ophthalmopathy. Study-wide conclusions, independent of this receptor: In validation, the model predicted ophthalmopathy progression with 55% to 71% sensitivity and roughly 72% specificity; some 13 predicted patients were CT-confirmed with GO in a median of around 6 months. Ophthalmopathy was separated from stable hyperthyroidism by the 13-signature model with roughly 90% sensitivity and 81% to 83% specificity in cross-validation and with 80%/75% in the test set. No statistical method was used to set the sample size in advance, and the investigators knew which group each participant was assigned to. Among expanded thyroid clonotypes with frequency above 0.001, most also showed up in blood, which suggests that blood repertoires may reflect the thyroid immune response.

The ophthalmopathy patients had moderately to severely active disease, with a Clinical Activity Score of 3 or higher, a NOSPECS grade of 4 or higher, and a disease duration of less than 3 months. Patients with other autoimmune diseases, uncontrolled infections, pregnancy or lactation were excluded. Clinical symptoms, serum thyroxine, TRAb, thyroid ultrasound and orbital computed tomography were used for diagnosis. Using Ficoll-Paque density gradient centrifugation, PBMCs were isolated from 8.5 to 10 ml of fresh peripheral blood. Total RNA was extracted using Trizol reagent, and RNA quality was checked on an Agilent 2100 Bioanalyzer.

Sequencing was performed on peripheral blood. Recombination connected TRBV2 to TRBJ2-5, with no reliable assignment of the D segment. This TCR derives from an adult man with Graves' ophthalmopathy. The DNA is TGTGCCAGCAGTCCTCAGACGGTCGGAGCAGAGACCCAGTACTTC. Its protein is CASSPQTVGAETQYF.